This T cell receptor (beta chain) was identified during a study of cytomegalovirus exposure and HLA in healthy donors. PCR employed 60 Vbeta and 13 Jbeta primers. The table came from immunoSEQ multiplex PCR; TCRdb's copy has only in-frame clones and leaves some out. The sample holds 75,000 to 80,000 clones, roughly 75% seen once. Germline lookup yields CDR1 SNHLY and CDR2 FYNNEI. The CDR3 has 14 residues. V lost 1 base, J lost 1 base, and 7 bases lay in between. Turning to this clone: Its specificity is unknown.

Whole-study findings and limits: Accounts indicate the classifier identified cytomegalovirus status with strong specificity and sensitivity.

The TCR originated in a male donor in good health and CMV-seronegative. Sequenced: PBMCs. The V and J genes are TRBV2 and TRBJ1-1; no reliable D call. DNA of the CDR3: TGTGCCAGCAGTGAAGGGGCAGGGAACACTGAAGCTTTCTTT. Translation gives CASSEGAGNTEAFF.